The 19 T cell receptor beta chains reported below all come from one sample, sequenced in a study of blood T cell repertoires in COVID-19. Profiling relied on immunoSEQ multiplex PCR, and the TCRdb table lists in-frame clones only, not all of them. This repertoire shows roughly 50,000 clones, 70% to 90% found once; its top ten account for roughly 12%. The source material was peripheral blood. These receptors all stem from a man aged 65 to 79 with active COVID-19.

The V gene is TRBV14, the J gene TRBJ1-1, with 9 nucleotides matching TRBD1. CDR3 size: 15 residues. Germline V CDR1 and CDR2: SGHDN, FVKESK. With 4 bases clipped from V and 1 base from J, the junction kept 4 bases outside the gene matches. The CDR3 nucleotides read TGTGCCAGCAGCCCCGTGGGACAGGGGAACACTGAAGCTTTCTTT. It codes for CASSPVGQGNTEAFF.

The J gene is TRBJ2-7, the V gene TRBV18; D perhaps matches TRBD1 (6 bases). Per germline, CDR1 KGHSH and CDR2 LQKENI. The CDR3 sequence is 16 residues long. V lost 0 bases and J 3 bases, leaving 15 bases between the germline ends. The CDR3 sequence is CASSPPELGAYYEQYF. CDR3 bases: TGTGCCAGCTCACCACCTGAGCTGGGGGCCTACTACGAGCAGTACTTC.

The V and J genes are TRBV27 and TRBJ2-2; D not certain. Germline V gene data show CDR1 as MNHEY and CDR2 as SMNVEV (reference sequence). The CDR3 length is 13 residues. V dropped 6 bases and J dropped 6 bases, with 11 bases sitting between them. DNA of the CDR3: TGTGCCAGCAGCCGCCGCGGCCCCGGGGAGCTGTTTTTT. Translation gives CASSRRGPGELFF.

The chain recombines TRBV11-2 with TRBJ2-3; the D gene is possibly TRBD1 (5 bases). Trimming shortened V by 5 bases and J by 3 bases, and 15 bases separated the two germline ends. CDR1 and CDR2 (germline): SGHAT, FQNNGV. This CDR3 spans 15 amino acids. The DNA of the CDR3 is TGTGCCAGCAGCCAGGTTAGGGGCCGTACAGATACGCAGTATTTT. This gives the protein CASSQVRGRTDTQYF.

The V and J genes are TRBV24-1 and TRBJ1-5; perhaps TRBD1 as D (6 bases). This CDR3 contains 16 residues. Trimming took 2 bases from V and 3 from J, leaving 13 bases between them. Germline CDR1 and CDR2: KGHDR and SFDVKD. The CDR3 DNA is TGTGCCACCAGTGATTCCCTGGACAGCTTCAATCAGCCCCAGCATTTT. Translation gives CATSDSLDSFNQPQHF.

The rearrangement joins TRBV5-1 to TRBJ1-3, with a weak D call TRBD1 (6 bases). The CDR3 contains 15 residues. CDR1 SGHRS and CDR2 YFSETQ come from the germline V gene. V shed 4 bases and J shed 0 bases, with 11 bases lying between them. The CDR3 reads CASSPDSHSGNTIYF. The CDR3 DNA follows: TGCGCCAGCAGCCCGGACAGCCACTCTGGAAACACCATATATTTT.

CDR3 sequence (DNA): TGCGCCAGCAGCCCAAACACAGATACGCAGTATTTT. It specifies CASSPNTDTQYF. The chain is built from TRBV5-1 and TRBJ2-3; D uncertain. This CDR3 is 12 amino acids long. Germline loops: CDR1 SGHRS, CDR2 YFSETQ. V lost 4 bases and J lost 2, with 5 bases in between.

The V call is TRBV7-2, the J call TRBJ1-5; D remains unclear. Germline V gives CDR1 SGHTA, CDR2 FQGNSA. Trimming stripped 1 base from V and 2 bases from J, with 9 bases between. The CDR3 runs to 15 residues. Here the CDR3 reads CASSLGASGNQPQHF. In DNA, the CDR3 is TGTGCCAGCAGCTTAGGGGCGTCAGGCAATCAGCCCCAGCATTTT.

V is TRBV25-1 and J is TRBJ2-2; 7 positions agree with TRBD1. CDR3 length: 14 amino acids. Germline V CDR1 and CDR2: MGHDK, SYGVNS. The J segment lost 5 bases and the V segment lost 8 bases, leaving 8 bases of the junction unmatched. The CDR3 here is CASRERGLTGELFF. The CDR3 DNA reads TGTGCCAGCCGCGAGAGGGGGCTTACCGGGGAGCTGTTTTTT.

This chain joins TRBV5-1 and TRBJ2-5; 7 bases align to TRBD1. The germline gives CDR1 SGHRS, CDR2 YFSETQ. The CDR3 covers 14 residues. J lost 1 base, V lost 6 bases, and 6 bases had no gene match. The CDR3 here is CASKQGPVQETQYF. DNA for the CDR3: TGCGCCAGCAAACAGGGGCCGGTCCAAGAGACCCAGTACTTC. The complete variable domain, with remaining parts taken from reference TRBV5-1 and TRBJ2-5, reads KAGVTQTPRYLIKTRGQQVTLSCSPISGHRSVSWYQQTPGQGLQFLFEYFSETQRNKGNFPGRFSGRQFSNSRSEMNVSTLELGDSALYLCASKQGPVQETQYFGPGTRLLVL.

In the case of this clone: Within the sample, other DNA sequences also encode this same CDR3. The chain combines TRBV18 with TRBJ2-7, with D perhaps matching TRBD1 (5 bases). The CDR3 spans 14 residues. From germline, CDR1 is KGHSH and CDR2 LQKENI. The V gene lost 2 bases and the J gene lost 3 bases, with 11 bases spanning the gap. The CDR3 reads CASSPGQGFYEQYF. CDR3 nucleotides: TGTGCCAGCTCACCAGGGCAGGGATTCTACGAGCAGTACTTC. Combining the CDR3 with reference TRBV18 and TRBJ2-7 gives the whole variable domain NAGVMQNPRHLVRRRGQEARLRCSPMKGHSHVYWYRQLPEEGLKFMVYLQKENIIDESGMPKERFSAEFPKEGPSILRIQQVVRGDSAAYFCASSPGQGFYEQYFGPGTRLTVT.

The chain recombines TRBV6-5 with TRBJ2-1, with 11 nucleotides matching TRBD1. V lost 8 bases to trimming and J lost 7 bases; unmatched junction nucleotides: 4. This CDR3 region has 13 residues. Looked up from germline, CDR1 is MNHEY and CDR2 is SVGAGI. CDR3 region: CASRTGGSNEQFF. CDR3 nucleotide sequence: TGTGCCAGCCGGACAGGGGGCTCGAATGAGCAGTTCTTC.

The rearrangement links TRBV4-3 to TRBJ2-7, with 11 bases matching TRBD1. CDR1 is LGHNA, CDR2 YSLEER, per germline. This CDR3 is built from 16 residues. The trim removed 2 bases at V and 6 bases at J, leaving 9 bases unmatched. Here the CDR3 reads CASSQTPGTGGSEQYF. The DNA for the CDR3 is TGCGCCAGCAGCCAAACCCCCGGGACAGGGGGATCCGAGCAGTACTTC.

A word on this clone: This sample also contains other DNA sequences that code for the same CDR3. The genes are TRBV4-3 and TRBJ2-1; 9 bases align to TRBD2. V shed 4 bases and J 7 bases; nucleotides not matched to a gene: 8. The germline V gene encodes CDR1 LGHNA and CDR2 YSLEER. CDR3 length equals 15 residues. CDR3 sequence: CASSPTGGGGNEQFF. CDR3 bases: TGCGCCAGCAGCCCGACCGGCGGGGGGGGGAATGAGCAGTTCTTC.

This clone has a handful of counts. The V gene is TRBV6-5, the J gene TRBJ2-3, with 7 bases fitting TRBD1. Trimming cost V 5 bases and J 1 base; bases outside gene matches: 3. CDR1 and CDR2 from the germline V gene are MNHEY and SVGAGI. The CDR3 consists of 14 residues. The CDR3 DNA follows: TGTGCCAGCAGTCTAGGACAGGGCACAGATACGCAGTATTTT. Its protein product is CASSLGQGTDTQYF.

The chain joins TRBV7-9 to TRBJ1-2, with D unresolved. Germline lookup yields CDR1 SEHNR and CDR2 FQNEAQ (reference sequence). The CDR3 sequence is 13 residues long. The V and J ends lost 3 bases and 8 bases respectively, with 13 bases between them. CDR3 DNA sequence: TGTGCCAGCAGCTTCCCCCAGCTGCGGGGCTACACCTTC. Translation: CASSFPQLRGYTF.

This clone was detected a few times. J is TRBJ2-7 and V is TRBV5-6, with 8 bases lining up with TRBD1. The CDR3 runs to 14 residues. In germline, CDR1 is SGHDT, CDR2 YYEEEE. The trim removed 0 bases at V and 2 bases at J, leaving 1 base unmatched. This CDR3 reads CASSLGTGPYEQYF. Here the CDR3 DNA reads TGTGCCAGCAGCTTGGGGACAGGGCCCTACGAGCAGTACTTC.

The rearrangement joins TRBV5-5 to TRBJ2-5; weak D call: TRBD2 (7 bases). The germline CDR1 and CDR2 sequences are SGHKS and YYEKEE (reference sequence). The CDR3 is 15 amino acids. V lost 9 bases to trimming and J lost 1 base, with 19 bases between them. CDR3 DNA sequence: TGTGCCACCGCAGGGGTAGCGGGTTCCCAAGAGACCCAGTACTTC. Its protein is CATAGVAGSQETQYF.

The chain recombines TRBV10-3 with TRBJ2-3, with TRBD2 matching over 8 bases. The ends lost 7 bases at V and 2 bases at J; junction bases unmatched: 11. CDR1 is ENHRY and CDR2 is SYGVKD in the germline V gene. The CDR3 length is 16 residues. CDR3 amino acids: CAINAEGAGDTDTQYF. CDR3 bases: TGTGCCATCAACGCCGAGGGAGCGGGGGACACAGATACGCAGTATTTT.